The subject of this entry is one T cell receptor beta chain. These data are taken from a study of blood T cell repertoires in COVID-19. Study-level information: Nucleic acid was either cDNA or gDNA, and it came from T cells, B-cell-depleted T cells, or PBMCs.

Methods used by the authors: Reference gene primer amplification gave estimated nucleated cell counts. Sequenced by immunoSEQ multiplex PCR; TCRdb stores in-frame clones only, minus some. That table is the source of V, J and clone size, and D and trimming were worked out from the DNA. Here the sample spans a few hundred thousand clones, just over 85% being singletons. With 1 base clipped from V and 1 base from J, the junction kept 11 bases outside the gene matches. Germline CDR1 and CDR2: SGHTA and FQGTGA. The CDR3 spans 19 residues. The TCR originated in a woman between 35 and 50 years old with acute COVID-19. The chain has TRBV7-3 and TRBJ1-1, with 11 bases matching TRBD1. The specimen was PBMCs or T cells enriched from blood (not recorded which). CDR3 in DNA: TGTGCCAGCAGCTTAAGCCCACTCGGGACAGGGGGGAAGAACACTGAAGCTTTCTTT. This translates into CASSLSPLGTGGKNTEAFF.